This passage covers 13 T cell receptor beta chains from one sample sequenced in a study of cytomegalovirus exposure and HLA in healthy donors. This table comes from immunoSEQ multiplex PCR, and its TCRdb copy is limited to in-frame clones, with some not included. The table shows under 350,000 clones, with 80% to 90% occurring only once. The sequenced sample was PBMCs. Receptors originate from a woman younger than 35 in good health and CMV-seronegative.

V is TRBV30 and J is TRBJ1-6, with D uncertain. This CDR3 spans 13 amino acids. V was trimmed by 4 bases and J by 7 bases, leaving 11 bases between them. Germline loops: CDR1 GTSNPN, CDR2 SVGIG (reference sequence). CDR3 DNA sequence: TGTGCCTGGACATGGGCGTCGAATTCACCCCTCCACTTT. It specifies CAWTWASNSPLHF.

This clone was recorded only once. The chain carries TRBV9 and TRBJ2-1; TRBD2 agrees at 7 bases. J was trimmed by 2 bases and V by 4 bases; bases with no gene match: 6. The length of the CDR3 is 15 residues. CDR1 is SGDLS and CDR2 is YYNGEE in the germline V gene. The CDR3 loop reads CASSFQRGPYNEQFF. DNA for the CDR3: TGTGCCAGCAGCTTTCAGCGGGGACCCTACAATGAGCAGTTCTTC.

The CDR3 here is CASSKGPGFTEAFF. CDR3 bases: TGTGCCAGCAGCAAAGGACCAGGGTTCACTGAAGCTTTCTTT. The genes are TRBV21-1 and TRBJ1-1; the table names TRBD1, a call not compared with the DNA. TRBV21-1 constitutes a pseudogene. The CDR3 runs to 14 residues.

The chain recombines TRBV6-1 with TRBJ1-3; TRBD1 aligns across 8 bases. This CDR3 region has 14 residues. V dropped 2 bases and J dropped 4; count of bases not matched to a gene: 1. Per germline, CDR1 MNHNS and CDR2 SASEGT. In DNA, the CDR3 is TGTGCCAGCAGTGAAAGGGACAGGGGAAACACCATATATTTT. Translating gives CASSERDRGNTIYF.

The genes are TRBV2 and TRBJ1-1, with D possibly TRBD1 on 5 matching bases. V was cut by 1 base and J by 4 bases, with 13 bases left in between. This CDR3 is 15 amino acids long. Germline loops: CDR1 SNHLY, CDR2 FYNNEI. The CDR3 spells CASSEGAGGVTEAFF. CDR3 DNA sequence: TGTGCCAGCAGTGAAGGGGCGGGGGGTGTCACTGAAGCTTTCTTT.

Only one count was recorded for this clone. V is TRBV9 and J is TRBJ2-6, with D unclear. This CDR3 comprises 14 residues. Trimming removed 0 bases from V and 2 bases from J, with 3 bases in between. Germline lookup yields CDR1 SGDLS and CDR2 YYNGEE. CDR3 coding DNA: TGTGCCAGCAGCGTAGTCACTGGGGCCAACGTCCTGACTTTC. It codes for CASSVVTGANVLTF.

This chain links TRBV29-1 with TRBJ1-5; D is ambiguous. The CDR3 extends over 13 amino acids. CDR1 and CDR2 from the germline V gene are SQVTM and ANQGSEA. The germline V and J ends were trimmed by 8 bases and 0 bases, with 11 bases remaining between them. The CDR3 DNA is TGCAGCTCTTCGGAGGGTAGCAATCAGCCCCAGCATTTT. Its protein is CSSSEGSNQPQHF. The whole variable domain, remainder taken from reference TRBV29-1 and TRBJ1-5, is SAVISQKPSRDICQRGTSLTIQCQVDSQVTMMFWYRQQPGQSLTLIATANQGSEATYESGFVIDKFPISRPNLTFSTLTVSNMSPEDSSIYLCSSSEGSNQPQHFGDGTRLSIL.

The V call is TRBV27, the J call TRBJ2-7; unclear D gene. The CDR3 covers 14 residues. The V gene's germline CDR1 is MNHEY and CDR2 SMNVEV (reference sequence). The germline V and J ends were trimmed by 1 base and 0 bases, with 7 bases remaining between them. CDR3 in DNA: TGTGCCAGCAGTTTATTTTGGCTCTCCTACGAGCAGTACTTC. Protein sequence: CASSLFWLSYEQYF.

The chain employs TRBV9 and TRBJ2-5; D possibly corresponds to TRBD1 (5 bases). V lost 1 base to trimming and J lost 5 bases, with 9 bases between them. The CDR3 totals 13 residues. The germline V gene has CDR1 SGDLS and CDR2 YYNGEE. CDR3 amino acids: CASSVTGRETQYF. The CDR3 bases are TGTGCCAGCAGCGTAACAGGTCGGGAGACCCAGTACTTC.

Of note for this clone: Other DNA sequences from this sample encode an identical CDR3 as well. The V and J genes are TRBV6-6 and TRBJ2-7; D is possibly TRBD1 (6 bases). There are 14 residues in the CDR3. Germline V gives CDR1 MNHNY, CDR2 SVGAGI (reference sequence). The germline V and J ends were trimmed by 0 bases and 3 bases, with 9 bases remaining between them. The CDR3 reads CASSYSGQGYEQYF. For the CDR3, the DNA is TGTGCCAGCAGTTACTCGGGACAAGGCTACGAGCAGTACTTC.

The CDR3 region has the DNA TGTGCCAGCAGTCCCCAAGCTCGGGGGGCCGTTCAGCCCCAGCATTTT. Its protein is CASSPQARGAVQPQHF. The genes are TRBV27 and TRBJ1-5; D might be TRBD1 (6 bases). V lost 5 bases and J lost 6, with 20 bases in between. Germline V lookup: CDR1 MNHEY, CDR2 SMNVEV (reference sequence). The CDR3 length is 16 residues.

The chain recombines TRBV30 with TRBJ2-7; tentative D call: TRBD2 (6 bases). CDR1 is GTSNPN and CDR2 is SVGIG in the germline V gene (reference sequence). The CDR3 has 13 amino acids. The V and J ends lost 5 bases and 2 bases respectively, with 13 bases between them. The CDR3 region is CAWQISGPYEQYF. The CDR3 nucleotides read TGTGCCTGGCAGATTAGCGGACCCTACGAGCAGTACTTC.

The chain recombines TRBV30 with TRBJ1-1, with D possibly being TRBD1 (5 bases). In germline, CDR1 is GTSNPN, CDR2 SVGIG (reference sequence). The CDR3 contains 13 residues. V was cut by 1 base and J by 6 bases, with 12 bases left in between. The CDR3 region is CAWSGGRGAEAFF. The CDR3 coding sequence is TGTGCCTGGAGTGGGGGGAGGGGCGCTGAAGCTTTCTTT.